Following are 26 T cell receptor beta chains from one sample sequenced in a study of blood T cells in healthy people across ages. For the second PCR, which ran for about 7 to 11 cycles, a sample-barcoded 5' primer and a J-beta primer mix were used. TCRdb used MiXCR to reprocess the 5' RACE reads, holding one entry per CDR3 protein. The sample gives 1 million or so distinct CDR3 sequences, 20% to 25% of which show up once; less than 0.85% is in the top ten. These data were likewise used in another study, on T cells of mothers and their children.

Source material: blood. Receptors originate from a girl aged 2-10 years in good health.

This chain joins TRBV12-3 or TRBV12-4 and TRBJ2-5, with 8 bases fitting TRBD1. The J call is uncertain, as TRBJ2-1 better fits the DNA end. This CDR3 region has 14 residues. The CDR3 here is CASSLGQDHNEQFF. CDR3 bases: TGTGCCAGCAGTTTGGGACAGGACCACAATGAGCAGTTCTTC.

A few counts support this clonotype. The chain couples TRBV20-1 to TRBJ2-6; D possibly corresponds to TRBD1 (5 bases). The V end was cut by 6 bases, the J end by 0 bases, with 9 bases between. The CDR3 totals 14 residues. Germline-derived CDR1 and CDR2 are DFQATT and SNEGSKA (reference sequence). DNA of the CDR3: TGCAGTGCCCCGACAGTCTCTGGGGCCAACGTCCTGACTTTC. Amino acids: CSAPTVSGANVLTF.

The chain employs TRBV5-1 and TRBJ2-7; 7 nucleotides line up with TRBD1. Trimming took 0 bases from V and 2 from J; bases not matched to a gene: 5. From germline, CDR1 is SGHRS and CDR2 YFSETQ. CDR3 length: 15 residues. As DNA, the CDR3 is TGCGCCAGCAGCTTGGGGGGACAGCGAACCTACGAGCAGTACTTC. It specifies CASSLGGQRTYEQYF.

A few counts support this clonotype. The chain is built from TRBV12-3 or TRBV12-4 and TRBJ1-2; 7 positions match TRBD1. The J segment lost 8 bases and the V segment lost 4 bases, leaving 10 bases of the junction unmatched. CDR3 length equals 14 residues. The DNA for the CDR3 is TGTGCCAGCAGTTCCAGGGGGAGGGAAGGAGGCTACACCTTC. Translating gives CASSSRGREGGYTF.

This clonotype was detected only a few times. The V call is TRBV4-1, the J call TRBJ2-3, with TRBD2 matching over 9 bases. Losses at the gene ends were 1 base for V and 4 bases for J; bases not matched to a gene: 6. CDR1 and CDR2 from the germline V gene are MGHRA and YSYEKL. The CDR3 covers 16 residues. The chain's CDR3 is CASSQGRAGGADTQYF. The CDR3 coding sequence is TGCGCCAGCAGCCAAGGTCGAGCGGGAGGTGCAGATACGCAGTATTTT.

This clonotype appeared once. The V call is TRBV11-3, the J call TRBJ2-1, with 8 bases identical to TRBD2. This CDR3 spans 17 amino acids. Germline V lookup: CDR1 SGHNT, CDR2 YENEEA. V shed 5 bases and J 6 bases; nucleotides not matched to a gene: 15. CDR3 in DNA: TGTGCCAGCAGCAAAGTTGGGGGTAGCGGGAATGGCAATGAGCAGTTCTTC. It encodes CASSKVGGSGNGNEQFF.

The chain combines TRBV6-5 with TRBJ2-5, with 7 bases fitting TRBD1. The DNA end lines up better with TRBJ2-1; the J call may be wrong. The CDR3 sequence is 16 residues long. Germline loops: CDR1 MNHEY, CDR2 SVGAGI. The CDR3, as DNA: TGTGCCAGCAGTTACAACCGGGACAGCTCCTACAATGAGCAGTTCTTC. This encodes CASSYNRDSSYNEQFF.

This chain uses TRBV29-1 with TRBJ2-5; tentative D call: TRBD1 (8 bases). The closer fit of TRBJ2-7 to the DNA end suggests the J call may be wrong. The V gene's germline CDR1 is SQVTM and CDR2 ANQGSEA. The CDR3 length is 14 residues. CDR3 in DNA: TGCAGCGTTGTCCCACAGGGGGGGGCCTACGAGCAGTACTTC. It translates to CSVVPQGGAYEQYF.

There are a few counts of this clonotype. The chain uses TRBV12-3 or TRBV12-4 and TRBJ1-4; 12 bases line up with TRBD1. V was pared by 5 bases and J by 0 bases, with 7 bases of the junction left unmatched. The CDR3 extends over 18 amino acids. The chain's CDR3 is CASSTRGQGAATNEKLFF. CDR3 coding DNA: TGTGCCAGCAGTACAAGGGGACAGGGGGCGGCAACTAATGAAAAACTGTTTTTT.

This chain connects TRBV29-1 to TRBJ2-7, with D unclear. V was cut by 4 bases and J by 2 bases, with 24 bases left in between. The CDR3 loop spans 17 amino acids. Germline loops: CDR1 SQVTM, CDR2 ANQGSEA. The CDR3 DNA follows: TGCAGCGTTGTGTTATTGTATGCTCCGGTATGGGCCTACGAGCAGTACTTC. This encodes CSVVLLYAPVWAYEQYF.

Remarks on this clonotype: At one of its ends the junction is not consistent with the germline gene, which may arise from a read error. This chain uses TRBV6-5 with TRBJ1-2; a possible D gene is TRBD1 (5 bases). The CDR3 is made up of 12 amino acids. Germline V gene sequence: CDR1 MNHEY, CDR2 SVGAGI. The chain's CDR3 is CASSPPSQGRIF. In DNA form, the CDR3 reads TGTGCCAGCAGTCCCCCATCTCAGGGCCGGATATTC.

The V call is TRBV9, the J call TRBJ2-3, with D possibly called TRBD1 or TRBD2 (6 bases each). The CDR3 is 16 residues long. Germline-derived CDR1 and CDR2 are SGDLS and YYNGEE. Trimming removed 0 bases from V and 0 bases from J, with 11 bases in between. CDR3: CASSVDQGTSTDTQYF. The CDR3 DNA follows: TGTGCCAGCAGCGTAGATCAGGGGACTAGCACAGATACGCAGTATTTT.

This sequence joins TRBV28 and TRBJ2-2; 7 bases line up with TRBD1. Trimming removed 4 bases from V and 2 bases from J; junction bases left unmatched: 7. The CDR3 consists of 16 residues. The germline CDR1 and CDR2 sequences are MDHEN and SYDVKM. The CDR3 DNA reads as TGTGCCAGCAGTTCTATGGGACAGACCAACACCGGGGAGCTGTTTTTT. Encoded protein: CASSSMGQTNTGELFF.

This clonotype appeared a few times. Written as DNA, the CDR3 is TGTGCCAGCAGTGACCCCCACAGGGGGAGTACCTACGAGCAGTACTTC. Its protein is CASSDPHRGSTYEQYF. The chain carries TRBV6-5 and TRBJ2-7; 8 bases match TRBD1. The length of the CDR3 is 16 residues. With V trimmed by 5 bases and J by 2 bases, 11 bases remained unmatched. CDR1 MNHEY and CDR2 SVGAGI come from the germline V gene.

The V call is TRBV4-1, the J call TRBJ2-7, with 8 bases lining up with TRBD2. CDR3 size: 16 residues. Germline values: CDR1 MGHRA, CDR2 YSYEKL. After removal of 4 bases from V and 1 base from J, the junction contained 9 bases not matched to a gene. CDR3 sequence (DNA): TGCGCCAGCAGCCCCCGGGGTAGCGGGGTTTCCTACGAGCAGTACTTC. Its protein product is CASSPRGSGVSYEQYF.

This clonotype turned up a few times. V gene TRBV29-1 combines with J gene TRBJ2-1, with D maybe TRBD1 (6 bases). From germline, CDR1 is SQVTM and CDR2 ANQGSEA. The CDR3 is 12 residues long. V was clipped by 7 bases and J by 9 bases, with 16 bases between them. CDR3 nucleotide sequence: TGCAGCGGGGGAACAGGGACCAGTGAGCAGTTCTTC. Translated: CSGGTGTSEQFF.

This clonotype appeared a few times. The chain couples TRBV28 to TRBJ1-2; 8 bases line up with TRBD1. The germline V gene encodes CDR1 MDHEN and CDR2 SYDVKM. The CDR3 is 14 amino acids. V lost 5 bases, J lost 8 bases, and 10 bases stayed unmatched. CDR3 protein: CASSPLPTGEGYTF. For the CDR3, the DNA is TGTGCCAGCAGTCCACTCCCGACAGGGGAGGGCTACACCTTC.

This clonotype was seen only a few times. The chain recombines TRBV28 with TRBJ1-1; D gene uncertain. In germline, CDR1 is MDHEN, CDR2 SYDVKM. The CDR3 length is 13 residues. V lost 6 bases and J lost 1, with 9 bases in between. The CDR3 reads CASSGSWNTEAFF. DNA of the CDR3: TGTGCCAGCAGCGGGTCTTGGAACACTGAAGCTTTCTTT.

This sequence joins TRBV12-3 or TRBV12-4 and TRBJ2-3; D gene uncertain. The V and J ends lost 8 bases and 1 base respectively, with 16 bases between them. The CDR3 loop spans 15 amino acids. The CDR3 region is CASVGGVEGTDTQYF. CDR3 DNA: TGTGCCAGCGTGGGTGGCGTAGAAGGCACAGATACGCAGTATTTT.

The chain carries TRBV25-1 and TRBJ2-7; 9 bases agree with TRBD1. V lost 3 bases, J lost 7 bases, and 10 bases stayed unmatched. The germline gives CDR1 MGHDK, CDR2 SYGVNS. The CDR3 covers 15 residues. The CDR3 protein is CASSDGQGRGWEQYF. CDR3 bases: TGTGCCAGCAGTGACGGACAGGGGCGAGGTTGGGAGCAGTACTTC.

V and J are TRBV11-2 and TRBJ1-4; D unresolved. Germline lookup yields CDR1 SGHAT and CDR2 FQNNGV. The CDR3 extends over 13 amino acids. V was clipped by 4 bases and J by 10 bases, with 13 bases between them. The CDR3 spells CASSSELEGKLFF. CDR3 bases: TGTGCCAGCAGCTCTGAGCTCGAAGGAAAACTGTTTTTT. Together with reference TRBV11-2 and TRBJ1-4, the CDR3 gives the full variable domain: EAGVAQSPRYKIIEKRQSVAFWCNPISGHATLYWYQQILGQGPKLLIQFQNNGVVDDSQLPKDRFSAERLKGVDSTLKIQPAKLEDSAVYLCASSSELEGKLFFGSGTQLSVL.

There are a few counts of this clonotype. One end of the junction fails to match germline, which may point to a read error. The chain has TRBV7-2 and TRBJ2-5; 7 bases are shared with TRBD2. The CDR3 length is 14 residues. Germline values: CDR1 SGHTA, CDR2 FQGNSA. The CDR3, as DNA: TGTGCCAACAGCTTAGCGGGCTATCAAGAGACCCAGTACTTC. It encodes CANSLAGYQETQYF.

The chain has TRBV19 and TRBJ2-6; TRBD1 might be the D (6 bases). The CDR3 length is 16 residues. Germline V CDR1 and CDR2: LNHDA, SQIVND (reference sequence). V was shortened by 7 bases and J by 0 bases, with 13 bases between the two germline ends. In nucleotides, the CDR3 is TGTGCCAGTACGGTGGGGGCCGGCTCTGGGGCCAACGTCCTGACTTTC. It encodes CASTVGAGSGANVLTF.

V gene TRBV11-2 combines with J gene TRBJ1-6; 9 nucleotides line up with TRBD1. CDR3 length: 16 amino acids. In germline, CDR1 is SGHAT, CDR2 FQNNGV. J gave up 8 bases and V 2 bases, and 7 bases lay outside the gene matches. CDR3 protein: CASSLLGQGRDSPLHF. The CDR3 DNA is TGTGCCAGCAGCTTATTGGGACAGGGACGGGATTCACCCCTCCACTTT. The full variable domain, in which reference TRBV11-2 and TRBJ1-6 provide the parts outside the CDR3, is EAGVAQSPRYKIIEKRQSVAFWCNPISGHATLYWYQQILGQGPKLLIQFQNNGVVDDSQLPKDRFSAERLKGVDSTLKIQPAKLEDSAVYLCASSLLGQGRDSPLHFGNGTRLTVT.

The rearrangement joins TRBV7-9 to TRBJ1-2; D gene unclear. CDR3 length: 13 amino acids. The V and J ends lost 4 bases and 4 bases respectively, with 10 bases between them. Germline V gives CDR1 SEHNR, CDR2 FQNEAQ (reference sequence). CDR3 protein: CASSSLSFYGYTF. The DNA of the CDR3 is TGTGCCAGCAGCTCCTTAAGCTTCTATGGCTACACCTTC.

The gene calls are TRBV5-1 and TRBJ2-1; D is perhaps TRBD1 or TRBD2 (5 bases each). Trimming pared 6 bases from V and 6 bases from J, leaving 13 bases between. Germline CDR1 SGHRS, CDR2 YFSETQ. This CDR3 comprises 13 residues. In nucleotides, the CDR3 is TGCGCCAGCATCTCCGGGGCTGCCAATGAGCAGTTCTTC. This translates into CASISGAANEQFF.